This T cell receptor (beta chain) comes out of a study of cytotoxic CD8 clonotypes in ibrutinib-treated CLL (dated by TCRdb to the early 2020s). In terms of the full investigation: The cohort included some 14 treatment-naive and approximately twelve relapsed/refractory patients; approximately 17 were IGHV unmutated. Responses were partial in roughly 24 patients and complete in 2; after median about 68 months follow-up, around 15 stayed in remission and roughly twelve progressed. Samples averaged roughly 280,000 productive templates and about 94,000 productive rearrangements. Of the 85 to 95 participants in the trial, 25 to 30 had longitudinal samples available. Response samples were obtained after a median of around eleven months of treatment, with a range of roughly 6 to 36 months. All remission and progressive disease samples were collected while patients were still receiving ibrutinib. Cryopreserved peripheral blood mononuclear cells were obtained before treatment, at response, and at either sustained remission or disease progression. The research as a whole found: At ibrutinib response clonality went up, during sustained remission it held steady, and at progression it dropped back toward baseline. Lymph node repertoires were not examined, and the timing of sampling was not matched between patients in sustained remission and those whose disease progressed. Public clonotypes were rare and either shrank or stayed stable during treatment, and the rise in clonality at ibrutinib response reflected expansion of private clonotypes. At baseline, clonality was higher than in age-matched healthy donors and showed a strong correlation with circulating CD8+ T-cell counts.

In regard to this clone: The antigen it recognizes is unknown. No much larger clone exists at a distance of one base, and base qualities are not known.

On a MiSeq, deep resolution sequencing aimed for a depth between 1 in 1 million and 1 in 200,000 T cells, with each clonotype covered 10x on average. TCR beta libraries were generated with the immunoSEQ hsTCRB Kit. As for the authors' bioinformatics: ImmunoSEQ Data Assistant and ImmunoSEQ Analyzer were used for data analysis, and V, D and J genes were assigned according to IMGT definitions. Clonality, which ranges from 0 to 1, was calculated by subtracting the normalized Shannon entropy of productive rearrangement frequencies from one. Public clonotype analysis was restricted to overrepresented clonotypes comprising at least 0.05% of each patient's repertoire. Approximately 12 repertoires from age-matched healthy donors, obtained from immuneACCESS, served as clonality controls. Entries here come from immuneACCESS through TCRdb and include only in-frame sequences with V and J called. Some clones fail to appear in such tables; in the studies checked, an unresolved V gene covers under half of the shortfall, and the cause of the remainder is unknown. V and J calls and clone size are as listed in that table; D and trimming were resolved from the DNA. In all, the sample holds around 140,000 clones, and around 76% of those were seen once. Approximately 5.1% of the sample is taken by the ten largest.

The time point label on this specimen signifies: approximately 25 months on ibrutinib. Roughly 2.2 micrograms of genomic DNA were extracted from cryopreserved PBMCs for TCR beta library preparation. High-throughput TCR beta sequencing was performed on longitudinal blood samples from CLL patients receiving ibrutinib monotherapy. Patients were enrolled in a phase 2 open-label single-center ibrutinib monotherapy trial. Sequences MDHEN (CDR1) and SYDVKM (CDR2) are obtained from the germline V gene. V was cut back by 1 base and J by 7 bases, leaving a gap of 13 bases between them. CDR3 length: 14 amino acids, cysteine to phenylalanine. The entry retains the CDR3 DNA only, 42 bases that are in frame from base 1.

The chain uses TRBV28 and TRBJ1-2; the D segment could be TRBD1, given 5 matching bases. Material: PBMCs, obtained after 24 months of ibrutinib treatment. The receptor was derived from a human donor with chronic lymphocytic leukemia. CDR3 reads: CASSLSWTLGGYTF. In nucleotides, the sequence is TGTGCCAGCAGTTTATCCTGGACACTGGGTGGCTACACCTTC.